The 22 T cell receptor beta chains listed next were all sequenced from one sample in a study of T cell responses to AZD1222 COVID-19 vaccine. The data were produced by immunoSEQ multiplex PCR, yet TCRdb's version contains in-frame clones alone and is incomplete. Among about 120,000 clones listed, about nine tenths were seen once. The source was peripheral blood, collected on day 0 of AZD1222 vaccination. All receptors come from an adult in good health.

Of note for this clone: Other nucleotide sequences from this sample produce the same CDR3. The genes are TRBV19 and TRBJ1-5; D unclear. The CDR3 runs 11 residues. CDR1 and CDR2 from the germline V gene are LNHDA and SQIVND (reference sequence). Trimming stripped 4 bases from V and 7 bases from J, with 5 bases between. CDR3 in DNA: TGTGCCAGTAGTAGTGGGCAGCCCCAGCATTTT. This encodes CASSSGQPQHF.

The CDR3 spells CASSYSDGANYGYTF. The DNA of the CDR3 is TGCGCCAGCAGCTACTCGGACGGGGCAAACTATGGCTACACCTTC. This rearrangement joins TRBV5-1 to TRBJ1-2, with D perhaps TRBD1 (5 bases). V was pared by 3 bases and J by 2 bases, with 14 bases between. The CDR3 loop spans 15 amino acids. CDR1 SGHRS and CDR2 YFSETQ come from the germline V gene.

This chain links TRBV25-1 with TRBJ1-4; D perhaps matches TRBD1 (5 bases). CDR3 size: 14 residues. V gave up 4 bases and J gave up 7 bases, with 13 bases separating them. Per the germline V gene, CDR1 is MGHDK and CDR2 is SYGVNS. The CDR3 DNA reads as TGTGCCAGCAGTGTAGGAGGGGCAGCTGAAAAACTGTTTTTT. Its protein is CASSVGGAAEKLFF.

This clone occurred a few times. The chain links TRBV28 to TRBJ1-2; tentative D call: TRBD1 (5 bases). Germline loops: CDR1 MDHEN, CDR2 SYDVKM. The CDR3 is made up of 15 amino acids. Trimming removed 5 bases from V and 9 bases from J, with 22 bases in between. The CDR3, as DNA: TGTGCCAGCAGTCCACCCGTGGGGGGGGTTGTTAGCTACACCTTC. Translation gives CASSPPVGGVVSYTF.

This clone was counted a single time. The gene calls are TRBV6-5 and TRBJ2-7, with D unresolved. Between the trimmed V and J ends, which lost 9 bases and 2 bases, there was a span of 11 bases. The length of the CDR3 is 12 residues. CDR1 and CDR2 from the germline V gene are MNHEY and SVGAGI. In DNA, the CDR3 is TGTGCCAGTTCTTGGCAGCCCTACGAGCAGTACTTC. Protein: CASSWQPYEQYF.

V is TRBV3-1 (or the pseudogene TRBV3-2) and J is TRBJ2-5; TRBD2 matches at 9 bases. CDR1 is LGHDT, CDR2 YNNKEL, per germline (reference sequence). The CDR3 is made up of 17 amino acids. The J segment lost 1 base and the V segment lost 2 bases, leaving 8 bases of the junction unmatched. CDR3 region: CASSQSSGRRSQETQYF. CDR3 DNA: TGTGCCAGCAGCCAATCAAGCGGGAGGCGCTCCCAAGAGACCCAGTACTTC.

This clone was seen just once. The V and J genes are TRBV6-5 and TRBJ1-2; the match to TRBD1 covers 9 bases. J lost 8 bases, V lost 8 bases, and 9 bases had no gene match. The CDR3 extends over 13 amino acids. CDR1 MNHEY and CDR2 SVGAGI come from the germline V gene. The chain's CDR3 is CASETGGYVGYTF. CDR3 DNA: TGTGCCAGCGAAACAGGGGGCTATGTCGGCTACACCTTC.

This rearrangement joins TRBV5-4 to TRBJ2-1, with D perhaps matching TRBD2 (6 bases). The CDR3 sequence is 16 residues long. Trimming pared 4 bases from V and 7 bases from J, leaving 21 bases between. Germline V gene sequence: CDR1 SGHNT, CDR2 YYREEE (reference sequence). In nucleotides, the CDR3 is TGTGCCAGCAGCCCGGTTGGGAGACTAGTTCCTAATGAGCAGTTCTTC. It yields the protein CASSPVGRLVPNEQFF. Using reference TRBV5-4 and TRBJ2-1 for the parts outside the CDR3, the full variable domain is ETGVTQSPTHLIKTRGQQVTLRCSSQSGHNTVSWYQQALGQGPQFIFQYYREEENGRGNFPPRFSGLQFPNYSSELNVNALELDDSALYLCASSPVGRLVPNEQFFGPGTRLTVL.

This chain joins TRBV11-3 and TRBJ1-6; D is uncertain. This CDR3 is built from 13 residues. Trimming left V 0 bases short and J 9 bases short, with 6 bases between. Germline V gene lookup returns CDR1 SGHNT and CDR2 YENEEA. The CDR3 nucleotides are TGTGCCAGCAGCTTAGATCCGGGTTCACCCCTCCACTTT. Residues: CASSLDPGSPLHF.

The chain links TRBV9 to TRBJ1-1, with 8 bases lining up with TRBD1. The germline V gene has CDR1 SGDLS and CDR2 YYNGEE. J was trimmed by 7 bases and V by 4 bases; bases with no gene match: 15. The CDR3 runs to 16 residues. CDR3 coding DNA: TGTGCCAGCAGCAGTGGACAGGGCCCTGGGAGCCTTGAAGCTTTCTTT. Translation gives CASSSGQGPGSLEAFF.

CDR3 DNA sequence: TGCGCCAGCAGCTTGGGTCCCACAAATGAGCAGTTCTTC. Amino acids: CASSLGPTNEQFF. The chain combines TRBV5-1 with TRBJ2-1; no clear D gene. CDR3 length equals 13 residues. Germline CDR1 is SGHRS and CDR2 is YFSETQ. The ends were cut back, 0 bases at V and 7 bases at J, with 8 bases in the middle.

This chain's CDR3 is CSVRWGDTQYF. CDR3 coding DNA: TGCAGTGTGAGGTGGGGAGATACGCAGTATTTT. J is TRBJ2-3 and V is TRBV20-1; D gene ambiguous. V dropped 7 bases and J dropped 5 bases, with 10 bases sitting between them. The CDR3 loop spans 11 amino acids. Germline CDR1 is DFQATT and CDR2 is SNEGSKA (reference sequence).

This clone occurred once. The rearrangement joins TRBV10-3 to TRBJ2-1, with TRBD1 identical over 10 bases. Unmatched junction bases numbered 10, after V lost 7 bases and J lost 7 bases. The CDR3 loop spans 15 amino acids. In germline, CDR1 is ENHRY, CDR2 SYGVKD. This CDR3 is CAITPGQGLGNEQFF. As DNA, the CDR3 is TGTGCCATCACCCCGGGACAGGGGTTGGGGAATGAGCAGTTCTTC.

V is TRBV23-1 and J is TRBJ2-1; tentative D call: TRBD2 (5 bases). TRBV23-1 is placed among ORFs of uncertain function. Trimming removed 0 bases at V and 2 bases at J, with 17 bases between. This CDR3 comprises 18 residues. For the CDR3, the DNA is TGCGCCAGCAGTCAATCCACCCTTAGCGATGAAGCCTACAATGAGCAGTTCTTC. The encoded protein is CASSQSTLSDEAYNEQFF.

The chain joins TRBV2 to TRBJ2-7, with D unresolved. V shed 6 bases and J shed 1 base, with 4 bases lying between them. The CDR3 is 11 residues long. Germline lookup yields CDR1 SNHLY and CDR2 FYNNEI. The CDR3 region is CASRRSYEQYF. The CDR3 nucleotides read TGTGCCAGCAGGAGGTCCTACGAGCAGTACTTC.

The chain combines TRBV29-1 with TRBJ1-6; TRBD1 is a possible D gene (6 bases). Trimming took 7 bases from V and 8 from J, leaving 12 bases between them. Germline V gene data show CDR1 as SQVTM and CDR2 as ANQGSEA. The CDR3 runs 12 residues. The CDR3 region has the DNA TGCAGCGGCCGGGACATCGATTCACCCCTCCACTTT. Encoded protein: CSGRDIDSPLHF.

This chain joins TRBV12-5 and TRBJ2-5; 7 bases are a match to TRBD1. The CDR3 consists of 15 residues. Germline CDR1 and CDR2: LGHNT and FRNRAP. The trim removed 6 bases at V and 5 bases at J, leaving 12 bases unmatched. CDR3 in amino acids: CASGTGSRAGETQYF. The CDR3 DNA is TGTGCTAGTGGGACAGGGTCCCGCGCAGGGGAGACCCAGTACTTC.

The rearrangement links TRBV9 to TRBJ1-4; 7 nucleotides line up with TRBD1. V lost 5 bases and J lost 5; bases outside the gene matches: 15. This CDR3 comprises 17 residues. From germline, CDR1 is SGDLS and CDR2 YYNGEE. The CDR3 region has the DNA TGTGCCAGCAGTCATAACCGACAGGGCAGAAGGAATGAAAAACTGTTTTTT. Its protein is CASSHNRQGRRNEKLFF. The whole variable domain, remainder taken from reference TRBV9 and TRBJ1-4, is DSGVTQTPKHLITATGQRVTLRCSPRSGDLSVYWYQQSLDQGLQFLIQYYNGEERAKGNILERFSAQQFPDLHSELNLSSLELGDSALYFCASSHNRQGRRNEKLFFGSGTQLSVL.

This chain connects TRBV4-1 to TRBJ2-2; no firm D call. V dropped 4 bases and J dropped 3 bases, with 15 bases sitting between them. This CDR3 region has 16 residues. Germline values: CDR1 MGHRA, CDR2 YSYEKL. CDR3 sequence: CASSPPGRVYTGELFF. The CDR3 nucleotides read TGCGCCAGCAGCCCCCCTGGACGGGTCTACACCGGGGAGCTGTTTTTT.

To note about this clone: Other DNA sequences of this sample code for an identical CDR3. The chain uses TRBV9 and TRBJ1-3, with TRBD1 as a possible D gene (5 bases). Germline CDR1 SGDLS, CDR2 YYNGEE. Trimming took off 4 bases at V and 1 base at J, with 15 bases between the two ends. CDR3 length: 16 amino acids. The CDR3 loop reads CASSPDPRGSGNTIYF. CDR3 in DNA: TGTGCCAGCAGCCCAGACCCACGGGGGTCTGGAAACACCATATATTTT.

The genes are TRBV28 and TRBJ2-5, with 10 bases aligning to TRBD1. The J segment lost 5 bases and the V segment lost 2 bases, leaving 8 bases of the junction unmatched. CDR1 MDHEN and CDR2 SYDVKM come from the germline V gene. The length of the CDR3 is 16 residues. DNA for the CDR3: TGTGCCAGCAGTTTAACCGGGACAGGGGTTGGTGAGACCCAGTACTTC. Translation gives CASSLTGTGVGETQYF. Using reference TRBV28 and TRBJ2-5 for the parts outside the CDR3, the full variable domain is DVKVTQSSRYLVKRTGEKVFLECVQDMDHENMFWYRQDPGLGLRLIYFSYDVKMKEKGDIPEGYSVSREKKERFSLILESASTNQTSMYLCASSLTGTGVGETQYFGPGTRLLVL.

This clone was seen once. The chain joins TRBV29-1 to TRBJ1-2; D not certain. CDR3 length: 13 amino acids. In germline, CDR1 is SQVTM, CDR2 ANQGSEA. Between the trimmed V and J ends, which lost 7 bases and 0 bases, there was a span of 12 bases. CDR3 sequence (DNA): TGCAGCGCTACCCCGTTAGCTAACTATGGCTACACCTTC. Translation: CSATPLANYGYTF.